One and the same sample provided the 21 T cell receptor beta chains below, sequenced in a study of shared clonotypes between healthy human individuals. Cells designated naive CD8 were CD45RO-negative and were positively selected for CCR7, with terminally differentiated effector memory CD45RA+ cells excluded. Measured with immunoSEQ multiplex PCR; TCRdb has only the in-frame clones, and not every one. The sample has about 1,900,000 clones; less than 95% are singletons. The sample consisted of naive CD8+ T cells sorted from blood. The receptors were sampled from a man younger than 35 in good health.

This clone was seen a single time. The CDR3 coding sequence is TGTGCCAGCAGCTTGCAGCTAGCGCGGGATGAGCAGTTCTTC. Protein: CASSLQLARDEQFF. The rearrangement uses TRBV5-5 and TRBJ2-1; D perhaps matches TRBD2 (6 bases). The CDR3 is 14 amino acids. V gave up 1 base and J gave up 8 bases, with 13 bases separating them. Germline CDR1 is SGHKS and CDR2 is YYEKEE (reference sequence).

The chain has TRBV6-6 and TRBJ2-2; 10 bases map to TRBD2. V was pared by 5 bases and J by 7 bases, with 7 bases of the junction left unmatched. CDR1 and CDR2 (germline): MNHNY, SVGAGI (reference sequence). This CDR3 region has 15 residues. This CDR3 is CASSQAGGRHGELFF. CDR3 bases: TGTGCCAGCAGTCAAGCGGGGGGGCGGCACGGGGAGCTGTTTTTT.

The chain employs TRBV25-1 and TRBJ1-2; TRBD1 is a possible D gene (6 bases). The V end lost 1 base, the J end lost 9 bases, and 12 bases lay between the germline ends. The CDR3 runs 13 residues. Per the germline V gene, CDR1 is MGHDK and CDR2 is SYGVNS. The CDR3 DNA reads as TGTGCCAGCAGTGAATTGGGGGGGCATCGCTACACCTTC. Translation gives CASSELGGHRYTF.

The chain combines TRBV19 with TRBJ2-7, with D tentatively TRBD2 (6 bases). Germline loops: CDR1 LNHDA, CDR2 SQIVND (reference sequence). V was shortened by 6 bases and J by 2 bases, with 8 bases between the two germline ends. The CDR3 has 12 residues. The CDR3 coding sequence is TGTGCCAGTAGCGGGAGCGCCTACGAGCAGTACTTC. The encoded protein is CASSGSAYEQYF.

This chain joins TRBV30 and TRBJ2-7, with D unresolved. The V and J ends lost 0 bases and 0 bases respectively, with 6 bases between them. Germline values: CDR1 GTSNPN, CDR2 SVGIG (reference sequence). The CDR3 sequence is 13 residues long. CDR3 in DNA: TGTGCCTGGAGTGTACCGCTCTCCTACGAGCAGTACTTC. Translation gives CAWSVPLSYEQYF.

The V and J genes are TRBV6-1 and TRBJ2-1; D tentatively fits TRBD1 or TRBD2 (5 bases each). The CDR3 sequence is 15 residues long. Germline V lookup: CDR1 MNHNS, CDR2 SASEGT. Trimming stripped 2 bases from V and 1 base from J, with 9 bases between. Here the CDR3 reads CASSEQGGSYNEQFF. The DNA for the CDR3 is TGTGCCAGCAGTGAACAGGGCGGGTCCTACAATGAGCAGTTCTTC.

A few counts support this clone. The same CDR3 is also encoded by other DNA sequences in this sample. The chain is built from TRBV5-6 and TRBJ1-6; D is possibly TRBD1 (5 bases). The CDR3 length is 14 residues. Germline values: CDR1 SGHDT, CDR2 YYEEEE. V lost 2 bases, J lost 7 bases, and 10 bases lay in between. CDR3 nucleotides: TGTGCCAGCAGCTTCGGGGGTTCGAATTCACCCCTCCACTTT. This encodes CASSFGGSNSPLHF.

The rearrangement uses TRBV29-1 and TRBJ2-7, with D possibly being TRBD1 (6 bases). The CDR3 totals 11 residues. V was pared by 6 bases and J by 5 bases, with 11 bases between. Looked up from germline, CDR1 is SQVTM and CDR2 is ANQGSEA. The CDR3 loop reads CSVSSGDEQYF. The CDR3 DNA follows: TGCAGCGTGTCGTCAGGGGACGAGCAGTACTTC.

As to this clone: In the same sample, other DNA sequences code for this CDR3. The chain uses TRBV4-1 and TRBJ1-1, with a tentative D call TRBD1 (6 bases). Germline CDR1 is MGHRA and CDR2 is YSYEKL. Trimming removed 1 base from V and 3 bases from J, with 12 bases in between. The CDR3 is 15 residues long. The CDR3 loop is CASSQVTGGDTEAFF. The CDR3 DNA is TGCGCCAGCAGCCAAGTGACAGGAGGGGACACTGAAGCTTTCTTT.

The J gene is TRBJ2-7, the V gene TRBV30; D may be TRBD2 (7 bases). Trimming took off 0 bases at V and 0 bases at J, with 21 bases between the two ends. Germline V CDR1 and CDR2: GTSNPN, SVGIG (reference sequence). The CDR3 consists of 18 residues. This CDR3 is CAWSVRLGASGPSYEQYF. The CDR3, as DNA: TGTGCCTGGAGTGTACGGTTGGGGGCTAGCGGCCCCTCCTACGAGCAGTACTTC.

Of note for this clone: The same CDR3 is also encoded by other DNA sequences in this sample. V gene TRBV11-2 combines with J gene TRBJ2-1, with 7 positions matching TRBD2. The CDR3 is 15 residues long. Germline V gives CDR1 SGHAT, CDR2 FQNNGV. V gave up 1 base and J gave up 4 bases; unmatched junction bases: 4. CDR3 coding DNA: TGTGCCAGCAGCTTAGGGCTAGCGGATTACAATGAGCAGTTCTTC. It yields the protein CASSLGLADYNEQFF.

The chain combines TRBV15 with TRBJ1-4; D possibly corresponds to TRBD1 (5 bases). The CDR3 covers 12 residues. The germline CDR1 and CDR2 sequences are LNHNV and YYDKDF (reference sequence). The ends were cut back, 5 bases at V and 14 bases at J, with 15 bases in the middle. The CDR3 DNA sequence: TGTGCCACCAGCGCGAATATGGGACTCCTGTTTTTT. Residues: CATSANMGLLFF.

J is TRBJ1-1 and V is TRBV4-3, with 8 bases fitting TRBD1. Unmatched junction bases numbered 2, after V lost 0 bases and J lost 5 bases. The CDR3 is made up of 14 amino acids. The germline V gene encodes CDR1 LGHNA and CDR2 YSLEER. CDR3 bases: TGCGCCAGCAGCCAAGATAGGACAGGGACTGAAGCTTTCTTT. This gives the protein CASSQDRTGTEAFF.

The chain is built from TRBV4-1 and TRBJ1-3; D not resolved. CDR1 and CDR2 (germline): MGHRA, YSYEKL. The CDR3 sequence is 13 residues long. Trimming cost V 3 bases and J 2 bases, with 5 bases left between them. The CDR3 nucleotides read TGCGCCAGCAGCCAGGGAACTGGAAACACCATATATTTT. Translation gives CASSQGTGNTIYF.

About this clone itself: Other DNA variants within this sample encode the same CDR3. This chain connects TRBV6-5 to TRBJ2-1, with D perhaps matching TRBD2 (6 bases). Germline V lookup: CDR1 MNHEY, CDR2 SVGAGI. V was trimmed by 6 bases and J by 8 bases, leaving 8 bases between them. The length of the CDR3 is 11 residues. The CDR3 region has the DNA TGTGCCAGCAGCTCGGGGGATGAGCAGTTCTTC. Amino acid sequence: CASSSGDEQFF.

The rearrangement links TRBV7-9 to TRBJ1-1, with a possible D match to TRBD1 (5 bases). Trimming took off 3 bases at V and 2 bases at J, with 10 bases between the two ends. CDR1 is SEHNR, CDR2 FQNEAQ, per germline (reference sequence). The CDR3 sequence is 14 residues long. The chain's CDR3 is CASSLKGENTEAFF. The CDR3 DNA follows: TGTGCCAGCAGCTTGAAAGGGGAAAACACTGAAGCTTTCTTT.

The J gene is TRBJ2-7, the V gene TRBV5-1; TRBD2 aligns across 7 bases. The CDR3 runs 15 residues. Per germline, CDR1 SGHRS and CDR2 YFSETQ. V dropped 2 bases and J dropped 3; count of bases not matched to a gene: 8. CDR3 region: CASSFSDGGSYEQYF. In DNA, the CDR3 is TGCGCCAGCAGCTTCTCCGACGGCGGGAGCTACGAGCAGTACTTC.

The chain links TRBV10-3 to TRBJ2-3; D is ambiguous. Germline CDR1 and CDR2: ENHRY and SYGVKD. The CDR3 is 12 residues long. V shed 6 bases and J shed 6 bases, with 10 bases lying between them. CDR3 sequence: CAIRAPADTQYF. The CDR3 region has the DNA TGTGCCATCAGGGCCCCCGCGGATACGCAGTATTTT.

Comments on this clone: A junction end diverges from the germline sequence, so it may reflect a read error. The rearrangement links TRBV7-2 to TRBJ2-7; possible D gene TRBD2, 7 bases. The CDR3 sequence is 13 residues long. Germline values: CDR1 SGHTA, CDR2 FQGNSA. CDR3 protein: CASSSGGSHEQYF. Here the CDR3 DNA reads TGTGCCAGCAGCTCGGGGGGCTCCCACGAGCAGTACTTC.

The CDR3 DNA is TGTGCCAGCAGCGGGGGCGGAGGGGCCCAAGAGACCCAGTACTTC. This translates into CASSGGGGAQETQYF. The chain recombines TRBV9 with TRBJ2-5, with D possibly TRBD2 on 6 matching bases. The V gene lost 3 bases and the J gene lost 1 base, with 13 bases spanning the gap. CDR1 is SGDLS and CDR2 is YYNGEE in the germline V gene. The CDR3 consists of 15 residues.

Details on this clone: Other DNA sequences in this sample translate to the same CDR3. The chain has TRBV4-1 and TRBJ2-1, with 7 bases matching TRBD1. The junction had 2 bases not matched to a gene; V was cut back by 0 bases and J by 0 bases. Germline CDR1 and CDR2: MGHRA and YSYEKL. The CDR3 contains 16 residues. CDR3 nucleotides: TGCGCCAGCAGCCAAGATCCAGGGGGCTCCTACAATGAGCAGTTCTTC. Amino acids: CASSQDPGGSYNEQFF.